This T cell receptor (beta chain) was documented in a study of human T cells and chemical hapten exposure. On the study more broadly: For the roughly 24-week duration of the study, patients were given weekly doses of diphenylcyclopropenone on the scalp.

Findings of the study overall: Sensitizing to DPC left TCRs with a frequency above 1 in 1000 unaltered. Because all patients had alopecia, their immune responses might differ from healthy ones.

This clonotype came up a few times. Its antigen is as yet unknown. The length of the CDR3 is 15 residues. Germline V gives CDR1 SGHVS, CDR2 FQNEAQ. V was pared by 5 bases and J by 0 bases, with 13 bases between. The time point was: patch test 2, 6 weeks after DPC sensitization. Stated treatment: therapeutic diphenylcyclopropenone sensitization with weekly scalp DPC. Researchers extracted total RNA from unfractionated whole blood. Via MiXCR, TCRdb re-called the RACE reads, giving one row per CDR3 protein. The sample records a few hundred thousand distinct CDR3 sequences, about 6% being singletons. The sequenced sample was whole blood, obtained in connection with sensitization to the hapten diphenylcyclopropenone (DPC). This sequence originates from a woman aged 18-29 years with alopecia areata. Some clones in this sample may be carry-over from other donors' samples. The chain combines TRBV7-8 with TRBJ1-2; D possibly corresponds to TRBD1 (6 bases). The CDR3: CASSVYRVANYGYTF. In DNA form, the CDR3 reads TGTGCCAGCAGCGTGTACAGGGTGGCTAACTATGGCTACACCTTC.